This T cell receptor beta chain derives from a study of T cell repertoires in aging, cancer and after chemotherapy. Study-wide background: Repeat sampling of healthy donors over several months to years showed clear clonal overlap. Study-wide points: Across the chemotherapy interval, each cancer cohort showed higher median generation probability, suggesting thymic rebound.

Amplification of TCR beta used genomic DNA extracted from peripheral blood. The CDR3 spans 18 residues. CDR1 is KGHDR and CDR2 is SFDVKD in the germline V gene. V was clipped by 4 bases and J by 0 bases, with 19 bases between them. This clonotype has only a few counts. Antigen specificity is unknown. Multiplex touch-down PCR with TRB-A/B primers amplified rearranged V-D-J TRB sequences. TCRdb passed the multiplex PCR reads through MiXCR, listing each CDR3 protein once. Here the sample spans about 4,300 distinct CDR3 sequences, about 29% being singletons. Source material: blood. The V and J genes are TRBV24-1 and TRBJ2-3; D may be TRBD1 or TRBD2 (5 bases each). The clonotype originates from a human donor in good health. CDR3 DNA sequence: TGTGCCACCAGTGACCCCCGAGGGTGGGGGACCAGCACAGATACGCAGTATTTT. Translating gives CATSDPRGWGTSTDTQYF.